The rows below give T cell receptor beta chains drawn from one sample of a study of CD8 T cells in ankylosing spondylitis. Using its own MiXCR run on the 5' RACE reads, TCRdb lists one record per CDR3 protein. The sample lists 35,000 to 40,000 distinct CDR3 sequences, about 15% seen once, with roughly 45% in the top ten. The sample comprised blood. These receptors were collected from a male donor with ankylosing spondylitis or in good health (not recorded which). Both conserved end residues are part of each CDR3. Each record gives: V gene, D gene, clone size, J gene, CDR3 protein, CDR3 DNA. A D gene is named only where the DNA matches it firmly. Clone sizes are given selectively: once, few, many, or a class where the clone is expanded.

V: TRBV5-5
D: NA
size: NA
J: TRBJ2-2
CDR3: CASSSEYSGELFF
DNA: TGTGCCAGCAGCTCAGAGTATTCCGGGGAGCTGTTTTTT

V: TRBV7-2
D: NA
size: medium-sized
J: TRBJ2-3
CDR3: CASSPAEDTQYF
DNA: TGTGCCAGCAGCCCGGCCGAAGATACGCAGTATTTT

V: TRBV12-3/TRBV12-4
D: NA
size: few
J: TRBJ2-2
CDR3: CASSHGQGWSGELFF
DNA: TGTGCCAGCAGCCACGGGCAGGGGTGGTCAGGGGAGCTGTTTTTT

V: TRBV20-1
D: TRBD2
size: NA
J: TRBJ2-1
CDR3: CSAGSGASYNEQFF
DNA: TGCAGTGCTGGAAGCGGGGCCTCCTACAATGAGCAGTTCTTC

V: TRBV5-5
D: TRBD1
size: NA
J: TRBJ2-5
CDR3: CASSTQTGTKTQYF
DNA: TGTGCCAGCAGCACCCAGACAGGGACCAAGACCCAGTACTTC

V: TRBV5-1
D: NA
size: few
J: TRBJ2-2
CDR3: CASSLAVGLHTGELFF
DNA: TGCGCCAGCAGCTTGGCCGTTGGTCTTCACACCGGGGAGCTGTTTTTT

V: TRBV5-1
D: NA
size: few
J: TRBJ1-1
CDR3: CASYRVTGTEAFF
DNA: TGCGCCAGCTACAGGGTTACTGGGACTGAAGCTTTCTTT

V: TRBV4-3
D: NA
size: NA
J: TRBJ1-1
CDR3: CASSAGGGDYTEAFF
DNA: TGCGCCAGCAGCGCAGGAGGGGGGGATTACACTGAAGCTTTCTTT

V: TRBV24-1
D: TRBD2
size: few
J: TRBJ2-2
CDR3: CATSDSPSGRWELFF
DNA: TGTGCCACCAGTGATTCCCCTAGCGGGAGGTGGGAGCTGTTTTTT

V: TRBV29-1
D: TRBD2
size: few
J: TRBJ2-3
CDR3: CSVKGTSGGSTDTQYF
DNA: TGCAGCGTGAAGGGGACTAGCGGGGGGAGCACAGATACGCAGTATTTT

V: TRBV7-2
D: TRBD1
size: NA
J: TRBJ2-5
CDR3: CASSFVTGAKETQYF
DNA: TGTGCCAGCAGCTTCGTTACAGGGGCGAAAGAGACCCAGTACTTC

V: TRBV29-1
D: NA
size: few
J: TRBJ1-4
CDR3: CSVEENEKLFF
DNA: TGCAGCGTTGAGGAGAATGAAAAACTGTTTTTT

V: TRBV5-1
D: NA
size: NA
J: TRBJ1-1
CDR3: CASSLGEFEAFF
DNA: TGCGCCAGCAGCTTGGGCGAGTTTGAAGCTTTCTTT

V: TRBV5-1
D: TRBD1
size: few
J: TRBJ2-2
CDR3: CATRGQALNTGELFF
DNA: TGCGCCACCCGGGGACAGGCTCTGAACACCGGGGAGCTGTTTTTT

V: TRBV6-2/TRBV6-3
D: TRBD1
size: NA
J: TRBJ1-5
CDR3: CASSKGGRNNQPQHF
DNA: TGTGCCAGCAGCAAAGGGGGCCGGAACAATCAGCCCCAGCATTTT

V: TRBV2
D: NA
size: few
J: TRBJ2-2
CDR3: CASSVRTANTGELFF
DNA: TGTGCCAGCAGTGTCCGGACAGCGAACACCGGGGAGCTGTTTTTT

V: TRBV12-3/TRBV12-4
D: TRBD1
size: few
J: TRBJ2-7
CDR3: CASSPGQGYEQYF
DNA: TGTGCCAGCAGCCCGGGACAGGGCTACGAGCAGTACTTC

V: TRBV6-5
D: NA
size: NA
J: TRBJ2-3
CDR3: CASSAGGPPSTDTQYF
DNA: TGTGCCAGCAGTGCCGGGGGGCCTCCGAGCACAGATACGCAGTATTTT

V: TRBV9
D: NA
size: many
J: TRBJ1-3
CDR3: CASSVATGRNTIYF
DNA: TGTGCCAGCAGCGTAGCTACTGGGAGAAACACCATATATTTT

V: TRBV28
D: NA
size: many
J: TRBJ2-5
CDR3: CASRKQRGFETQYF
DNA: TGTGCCAGCAGGAAACAAAGGGGTTTTGAGACCCAGTACTTC

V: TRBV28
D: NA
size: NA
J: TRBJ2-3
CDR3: CASSSNKDTDTQYF
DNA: TGTGCCAGCAGTTCCAACAAGGACACAGATACGCAGTATTTT

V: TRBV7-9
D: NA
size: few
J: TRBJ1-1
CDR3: CASSAIQREAFF
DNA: TGTGCCAGCAGCGCTATACAGAGAGAAGCTTTCTTT

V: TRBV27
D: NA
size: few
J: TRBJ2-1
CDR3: CASSLQGGNEQFF
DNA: TGTGCCAGCAGTTTACAGGGTGGCAATGAGCAGTTCTTC

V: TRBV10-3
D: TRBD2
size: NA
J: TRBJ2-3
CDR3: CAIQIGGVRTDTQYF
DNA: TGTGCCATCCAGATTGGGGGGGTCCGCACAGATACGCAGTATTTT

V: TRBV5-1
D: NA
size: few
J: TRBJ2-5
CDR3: CASSLVGGQETQYF
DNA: TGCGCCAGCAGCTTGGTGGGAGGTCAAGAGACCCAGTACTTC

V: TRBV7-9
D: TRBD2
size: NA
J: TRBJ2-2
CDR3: CASSLAGGGMNTGELFF
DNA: TGTGCCAGCAGCTTAGCTGGCGGGGGGATGAACACCGGGGAGCTGTTTTTT

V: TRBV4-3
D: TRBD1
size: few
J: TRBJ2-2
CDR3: CASSRGQGGTGELFF
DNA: TGCGCCAGCAGCCGCGGACAGGGAGGCACCGGGGAGCTGTTTTTT

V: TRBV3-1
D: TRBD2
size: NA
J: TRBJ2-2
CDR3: CASSYGTSGNTGELFF
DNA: TGTGCCAGCAGCTACGGGACTAGCGGAAACACCGGGGAGCTGTTTTTT

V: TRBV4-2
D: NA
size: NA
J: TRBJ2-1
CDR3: CASSQDLSGRSYNEQFF
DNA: TGTGCCAGCAGCCAAGATCTGAGTGGGAGATCCTACAATGAGCAGTTCTTC

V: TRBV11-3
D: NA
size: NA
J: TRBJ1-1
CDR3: CASSLRPGGRAFF
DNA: TGTGCCAGCAGCTTACGGCCCGGGGGGAGGGCTTTCTTT

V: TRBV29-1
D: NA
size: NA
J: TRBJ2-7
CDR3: CSVVSQGPGEQYF
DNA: TGCAGCGTTGTGTCGCAGGGCCCCGGAGAGCAGTACTTC

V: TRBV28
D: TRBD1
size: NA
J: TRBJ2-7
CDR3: CASSPGGRRYEQYF
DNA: TGTGCCAGCAGCCCAGGGGGCAGGAGGTACGAGCAGTACTTC

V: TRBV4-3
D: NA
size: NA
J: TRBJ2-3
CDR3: CASSQREGDTQYF
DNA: TGCGCCAGCAGCCAAAGAGAGGGAGATACGCAGTATTTT

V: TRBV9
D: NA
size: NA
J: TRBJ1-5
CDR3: CASSSRGVGPQHF
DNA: TGTGCCAGCAGCTCCCGAGGGGTGGGACCCCAGCATTTT

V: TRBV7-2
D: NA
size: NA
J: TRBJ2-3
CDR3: CASSLLTDTQYF
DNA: TGTGCCAGCAGCCTTCTTACAGATACGCAGTATTTT

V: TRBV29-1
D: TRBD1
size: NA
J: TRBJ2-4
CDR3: CSVEEGGLAKNIQYF
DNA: TGCAGCGTTGAAGAAGGGGGCTTAGCCAAAAACATTCAGTACTTC

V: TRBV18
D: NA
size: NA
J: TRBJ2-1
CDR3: CASSPNPANEQFF
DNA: TGTGCCAGCTCACCAAATCCCGCTAATGAGCAGTTCTTC

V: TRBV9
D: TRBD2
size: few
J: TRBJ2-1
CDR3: CASSEVGGSSNEQFF
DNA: TGTGCCAGCAGCGAAGTGGGGGGGAGCTCCAATGAGCAGTTCTTC

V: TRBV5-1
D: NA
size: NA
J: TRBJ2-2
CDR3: CASSFRANTGELFF
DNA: TGCGCCAGCAGCTTCAGGGCGAACACCGGGGAGCTGTTTTTT

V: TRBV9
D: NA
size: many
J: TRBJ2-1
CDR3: CASSPRTQPNEQFF
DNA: TGTGCCAGCAGCCCTCGGACCCAACCCAATGAGCAGTTCTTC

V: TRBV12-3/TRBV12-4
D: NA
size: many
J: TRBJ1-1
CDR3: CASSLGTVYTEAFF
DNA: TGTGCCAGCAGTTTAGGGACAGTCTACACTGAAGCTTTCTTT

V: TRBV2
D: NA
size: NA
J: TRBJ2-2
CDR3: CASSAGISTGELFF
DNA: TGTGCCAGCAGTGCAGGCATAAGCACCGGGGAGCTGTTTTTT

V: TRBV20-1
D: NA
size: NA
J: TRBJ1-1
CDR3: CSARSGLPGTFF
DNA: TGCAGTGCTAGATCGGGACTGCCGGGAACTTTCTTT

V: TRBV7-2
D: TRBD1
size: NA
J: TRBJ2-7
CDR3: CASSFTGTGIPYEQYF
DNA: TGTGCCAGCAGCTTCACCGGGACAGGCATCCCCTACGAGCAGTACTTC

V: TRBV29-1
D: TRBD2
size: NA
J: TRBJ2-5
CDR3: CSVEDGFGASGTETQYF
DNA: TGCAGCGTTGAAGATGGGTTTGGGGCTAGCGGGACGGAGACCCAGTACTTC

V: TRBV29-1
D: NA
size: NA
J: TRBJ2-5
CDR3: CSVDRVSETQYF
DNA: TGCAGCGTTGACAGGGTTTCAGAGACCCAGTACTTC

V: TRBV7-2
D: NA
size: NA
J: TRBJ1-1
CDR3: CASSPRSMNTEAFF
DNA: TGTGCCAGCAGCCCGCGGAGTATGAACACTGAAGCTTTCTTT

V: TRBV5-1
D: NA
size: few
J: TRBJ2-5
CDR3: CASSSQETQYF
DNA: TGCGCCAGCAGCTCTCAAGAGACCCAGTACTTC